This T cell receptor (beta chain) was documented in a study of blood T cell repertoires in COVID-19. Turning to the study itself: Sites in the United States, Italy and Spain provided acute and convalescent COVID-19 samples. T cells, B-cell-depleted T cells, or PBMCs provided the cDNA or gDNA that served as material.

This table comes from immunoSEQ multiplex PCR, and its TCRdb copy is limited to in-frame clones, with some not included. The repertoire holds about 78,000 clones, with 90% as singletons. Germline CDR1 reads MGHDK; CDR2 reads SYGVNS. V lost 7 bases to trimming and J lost 6 bases, with 10 bases between them. The CDR3 sequence is 11 residues long. V is TRBV25-1 and J is TRBJ2-7, with D unclear. The sequencing sample was made of peripheral blood. The clonotype comes from a woman older than 75 with active or convalescent COVID-19. This CDR3 is CASTAASEQYF. CDR3 in DNA: TGTGCCAGCACCGCGGCGAGCGAGCAGTACTTC.